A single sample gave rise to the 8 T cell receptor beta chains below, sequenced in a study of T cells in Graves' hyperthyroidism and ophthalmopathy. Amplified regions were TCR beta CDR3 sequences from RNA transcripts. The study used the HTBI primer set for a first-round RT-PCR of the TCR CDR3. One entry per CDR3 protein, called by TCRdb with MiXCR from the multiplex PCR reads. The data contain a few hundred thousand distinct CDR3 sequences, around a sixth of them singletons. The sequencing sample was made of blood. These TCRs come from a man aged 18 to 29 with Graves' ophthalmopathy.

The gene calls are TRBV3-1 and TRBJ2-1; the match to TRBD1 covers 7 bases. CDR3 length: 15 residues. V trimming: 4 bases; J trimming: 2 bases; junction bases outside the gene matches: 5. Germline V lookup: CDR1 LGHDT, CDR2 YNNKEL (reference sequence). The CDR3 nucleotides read TGTGCCAGCAGCCGGAGACAGGGTACCTACAATGAGCAGTTCTTC. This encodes CASSRRQGTYNEQFF.

CDR3 coding DNA: TGTGCCAGCAGGGAAAACTATAATTCACCCCTCCACTTT. This codes for CASRENYNSPLHF. The chain combines TRBV6-2 or TRBV6-3 with TRBJ1-6, with unresolved D. The CDR3 consists of 13 residues. Germline lookup yields CDR1 MNHEY and CDR2 SVGEGT. The V gene lost 6 bases and the J gene lost 3 bases, with 6 bases spanning the gap.

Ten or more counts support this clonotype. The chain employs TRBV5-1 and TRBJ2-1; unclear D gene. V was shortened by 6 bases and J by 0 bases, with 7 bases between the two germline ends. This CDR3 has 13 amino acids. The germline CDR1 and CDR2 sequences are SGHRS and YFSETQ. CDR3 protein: CASTELSYNEQFF. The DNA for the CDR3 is TGCGCCAGCACGGAGCTCTCCTACAATGAGCAGTTCTTC.

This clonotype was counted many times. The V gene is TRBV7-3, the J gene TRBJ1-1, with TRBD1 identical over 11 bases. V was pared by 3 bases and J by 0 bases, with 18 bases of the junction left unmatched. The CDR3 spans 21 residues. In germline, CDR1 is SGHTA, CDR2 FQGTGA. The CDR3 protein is CASSFFGRDRGKKGMNTEAFF. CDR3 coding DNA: TGTGCCAGCAGCTTCTTTGGTCGGGACAGGGGGAAAAAAGGAATGAACACTGAAGCTTTCTTT.

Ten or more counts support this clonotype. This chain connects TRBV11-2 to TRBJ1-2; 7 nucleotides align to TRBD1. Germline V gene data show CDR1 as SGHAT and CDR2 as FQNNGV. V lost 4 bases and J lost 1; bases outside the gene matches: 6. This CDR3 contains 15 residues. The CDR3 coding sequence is TGTGCCAGCAGCTCCTGGGACAGAGATAACTATGGCTACACCTTC. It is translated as CASSSWDRDNYGYTF.

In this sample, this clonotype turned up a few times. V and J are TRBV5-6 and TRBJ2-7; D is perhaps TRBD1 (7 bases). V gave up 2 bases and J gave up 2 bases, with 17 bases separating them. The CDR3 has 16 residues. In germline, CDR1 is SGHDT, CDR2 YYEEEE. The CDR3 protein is CASSFLGGAGTYEQYF. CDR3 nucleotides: TGTGCCAGCAGCTTCTTAGGGGGCGCGGGAACCTACGAGCAGTACTTC. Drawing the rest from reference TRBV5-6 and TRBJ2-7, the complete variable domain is DAGVTQSPTHLIKTRGQQVTLRCSPKSGHDTVSWYQQALGQGPQFIFQYYEEEERQRGNFPDRFSGHQFPNYSSELNVNALLLGDSALYLCASSFLGGAGTYEQYFGPGTRLTVT.

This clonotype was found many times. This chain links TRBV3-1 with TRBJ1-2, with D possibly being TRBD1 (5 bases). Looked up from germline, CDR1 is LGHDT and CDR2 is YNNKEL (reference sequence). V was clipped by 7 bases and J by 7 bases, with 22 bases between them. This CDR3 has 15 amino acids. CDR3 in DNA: TGTGCCAGCACCATGATGGGGCCATCCCCCAGTGGCTACACCTTC. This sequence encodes CASTMMGPSPSGYTF.

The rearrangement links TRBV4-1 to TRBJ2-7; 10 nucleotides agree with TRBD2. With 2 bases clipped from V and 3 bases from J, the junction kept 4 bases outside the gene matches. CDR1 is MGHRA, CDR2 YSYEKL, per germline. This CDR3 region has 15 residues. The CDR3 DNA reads TGCGCCAGCAGCCAACTCCTAGCGGGGGACTACGAGCAGTACTTC. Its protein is CASSQLLAGDYEQYF.